This TCR beta chain was sequenced during a study of cytomegalovirus exposure and HLA in healthy donors. General study points: In an earlier analysis, productive rearrangement rates for most beta V segments clustered near 87% or 30%. Donors belonging to an Asian-associated ancestry cluster reportedly showed fewer N-insertions in productive TCRs than the roughly 670-donor mean, according to what a later analysis found.

Vbeta (60) and Jbeta (13) primers were used in the PCR. Study processing details: An analysis that came later counted 60 million to 80 million unique TCR beta chains, some 11 million shared. Profiled with immunoSEQ multiplex PCR; TCRdb holds only in-frame clones, not every one. V, J and clone size were drawn from that table, and D and trimming were deduced from the DNA. The sample shows some 120,000 clones, 80% of them seen only once. The CDR3 sequence is 11 residues long. Germline CDR1 is SEHNR and CDR2 is FQNEAQ (reference sequence). Trimming stripped 5 bases from V and 6 bases from J, with 8 bases between. This clone was found once. Its matching antigen is unknown.

Sequenced sample: PBMCs. This receptor was identified in a man aged 40-55 years in good health and CMV-seronegative. J is TRBJ2-7 and V is TRBV7-9, with D possibly matching TRBD1 (5 bases). The CDR3 DNA sequence: TGTGCCAGCAGCCAGACAGCCGAGCAGTACTTC. Encoded protein: CASSQTAEQYF.